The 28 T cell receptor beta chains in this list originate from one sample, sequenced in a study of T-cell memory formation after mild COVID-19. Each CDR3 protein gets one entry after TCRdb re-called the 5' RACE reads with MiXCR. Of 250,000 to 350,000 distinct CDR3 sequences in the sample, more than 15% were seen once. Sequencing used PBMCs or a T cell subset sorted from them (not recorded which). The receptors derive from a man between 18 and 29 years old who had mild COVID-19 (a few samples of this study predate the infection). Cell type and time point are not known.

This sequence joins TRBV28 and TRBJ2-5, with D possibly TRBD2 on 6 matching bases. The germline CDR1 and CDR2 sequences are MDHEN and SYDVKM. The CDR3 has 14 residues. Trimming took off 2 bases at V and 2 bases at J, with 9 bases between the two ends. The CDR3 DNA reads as TGTGCCAGCAGTTTACTAGCGAATCAAGAGACCCAGTACTTC. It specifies CASSLLANQETQYF.

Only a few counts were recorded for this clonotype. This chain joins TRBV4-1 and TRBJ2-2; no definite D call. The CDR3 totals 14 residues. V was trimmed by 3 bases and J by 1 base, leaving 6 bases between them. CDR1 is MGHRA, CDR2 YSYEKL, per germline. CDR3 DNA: TGCGCCAGCAGCCAGGCGAGGAACACCGGGGAGCTGTTTTTT. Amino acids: CASSQARNTGELFF.

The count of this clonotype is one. In DNA form, the CDR3 reads TGTGCCAGCAGCTTAGCAGACAGGTCCACAGATACGCAGTATTTT. This encodes CASSLADRSTDTQYF. The chain links TRBV7-9 to TRBJ2-3; TRBD1 might be the D (6 bases). Between the trimmed V and J ends, which lost 0 bases and 2 bases, there was a span of 9 bases. This CDR3 contains 15 residues. CDR1 is SEHNR and CDR2 is FQNEAQ in the germline V gene (reference sequence).

CDR3 DNA sequence: TGCGCCAGCAGTCTTGGGTTGGTAGCGGCCGATCAAGAGACCCAGTACTTC. Protein: CASSLGLVAADQETQYF. The chain has TRBV5-1 and TRBJ2-5; D may be TRBD2 (6 bases). This CDR3 comprises 17 residues. CDR1 is SGHRS and CDR2 is YFSETQ in the germline V gene. Trimming took 5 bases from V and 2 from J, leaving 22 bases between them.

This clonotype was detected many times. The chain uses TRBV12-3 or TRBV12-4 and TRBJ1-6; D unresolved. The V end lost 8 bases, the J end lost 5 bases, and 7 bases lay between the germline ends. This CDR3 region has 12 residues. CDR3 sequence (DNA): TGTGCCAGCGGTCAGAATAATTCACCCCTCCACTTT. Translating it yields CASGQNNSPLHF.

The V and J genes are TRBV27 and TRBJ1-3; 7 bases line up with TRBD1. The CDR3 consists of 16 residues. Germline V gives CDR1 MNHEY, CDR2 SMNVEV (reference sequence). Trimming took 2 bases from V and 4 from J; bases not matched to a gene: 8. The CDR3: CASSLTPGGYGNTIYF. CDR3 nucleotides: TGTGCCAGCAGTTTAACCCCAGGGGGGTACGGAAACACCATATATTTT.

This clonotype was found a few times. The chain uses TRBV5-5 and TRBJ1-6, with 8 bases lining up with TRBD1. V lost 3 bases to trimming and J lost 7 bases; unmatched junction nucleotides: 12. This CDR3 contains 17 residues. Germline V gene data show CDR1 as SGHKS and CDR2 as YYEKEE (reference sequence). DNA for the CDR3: TGTGCCAGCAGCTGGGGAGATTTTCGGACAGGGAATTCACCCCTCCACTTT. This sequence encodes CASSWGDFRTGNSPLHF. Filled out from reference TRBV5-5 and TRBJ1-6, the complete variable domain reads DAGVTQSPTHLIKTRGQQVTLRCSPISGHKSVSWYQQVLGQGPQFIFQYYEKEERGRGNFPDRFSARQFPNYSSELNVNALLLGDSALYLCASSWGDFRTGNSPLHFGNGTRLTVT.

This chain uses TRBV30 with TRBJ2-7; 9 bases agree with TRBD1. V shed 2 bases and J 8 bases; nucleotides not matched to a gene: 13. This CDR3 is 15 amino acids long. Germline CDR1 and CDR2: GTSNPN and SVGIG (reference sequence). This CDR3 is CAWSTGTGPSGQQYF. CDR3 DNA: TGTGCCTGGAGTACCGGGACAGGGCCCTCGGGGCAGCAGTACTTC.

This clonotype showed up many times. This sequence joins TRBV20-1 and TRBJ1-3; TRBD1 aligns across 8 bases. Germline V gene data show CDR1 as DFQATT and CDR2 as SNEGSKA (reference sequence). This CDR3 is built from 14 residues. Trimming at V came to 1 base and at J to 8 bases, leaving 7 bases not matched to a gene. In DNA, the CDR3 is TGCAGTGCTAGAGTGGCAGGGGGCAGGGACACCATATATTTT. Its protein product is CSARVAGGRDTIYF.

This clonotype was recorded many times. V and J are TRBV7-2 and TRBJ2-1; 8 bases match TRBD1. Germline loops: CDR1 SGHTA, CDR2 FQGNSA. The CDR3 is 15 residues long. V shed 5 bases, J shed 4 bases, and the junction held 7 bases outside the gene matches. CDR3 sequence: CASSPRDRGYNEQFF. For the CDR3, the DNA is TGTGCCAGCAGCCCCCGAGACAGGGGTTACAATGAGCAGTTCTTC.

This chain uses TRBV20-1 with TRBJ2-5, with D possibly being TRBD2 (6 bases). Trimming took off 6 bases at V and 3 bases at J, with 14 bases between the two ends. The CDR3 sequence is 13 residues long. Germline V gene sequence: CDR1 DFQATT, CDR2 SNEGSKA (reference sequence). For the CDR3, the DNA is TGCAGTGCACGCGGGACTCGAAAAGAGACCCAGTACTTC. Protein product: CSARGTRKETQYF.

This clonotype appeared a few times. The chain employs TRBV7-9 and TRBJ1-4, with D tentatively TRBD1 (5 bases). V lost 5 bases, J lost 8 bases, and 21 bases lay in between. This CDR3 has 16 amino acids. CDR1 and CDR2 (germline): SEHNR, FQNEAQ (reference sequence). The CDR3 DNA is TGTGCCAGCAGCCTTATGGGGACGGGGACCCAAGAAAAACTGTTTTTT. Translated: CASSLMGTGTQEKLFF.

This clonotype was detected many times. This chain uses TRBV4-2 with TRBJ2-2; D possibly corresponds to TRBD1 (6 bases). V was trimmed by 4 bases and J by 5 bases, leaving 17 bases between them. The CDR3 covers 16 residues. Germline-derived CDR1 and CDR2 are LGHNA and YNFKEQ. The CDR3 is CASSLQQGQKTGELFF. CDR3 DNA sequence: TGTGCCAGCAGCCTCCAACAAGGACAGAAGACCGGGGAGCTGTTTTTT.

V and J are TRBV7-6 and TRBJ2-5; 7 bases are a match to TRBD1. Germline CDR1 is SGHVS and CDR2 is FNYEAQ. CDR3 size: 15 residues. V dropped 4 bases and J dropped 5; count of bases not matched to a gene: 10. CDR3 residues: CASSSPDREGETQYF. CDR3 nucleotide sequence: TGTGCCAGCAGCTCGCCTGACAGGGAAGGGGAGACCCAGTACTTC. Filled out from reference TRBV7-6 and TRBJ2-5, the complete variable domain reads GAGVSQSPRYKVTKRGQDVALRCDPISGHVSLYWYRQALGQGPEFLTYFNYEAQQDKSGLPNDRFSAERPEGSISTLTIQRTEQRDSAMYRCASSSPDREGETQYFGPGTRLLVL.

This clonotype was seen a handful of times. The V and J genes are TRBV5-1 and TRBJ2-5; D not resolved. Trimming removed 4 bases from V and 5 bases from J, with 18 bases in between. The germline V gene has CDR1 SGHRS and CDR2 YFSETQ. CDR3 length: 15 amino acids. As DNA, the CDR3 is TGCGCCAGCAGCCTTACCTTCGGGCCCGGGGAGACCCAGTACTTC. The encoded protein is CASSLTFGPGETQYF.

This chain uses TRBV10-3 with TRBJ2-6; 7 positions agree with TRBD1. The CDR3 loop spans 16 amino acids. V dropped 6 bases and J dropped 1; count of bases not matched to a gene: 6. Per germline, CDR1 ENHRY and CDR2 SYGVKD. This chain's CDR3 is CAIRETGNSGANVLTF. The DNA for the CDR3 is TGTGCCATCAGGGAGACAGGGAATTCTGGGGCCAACGTCCTGACTTTC.

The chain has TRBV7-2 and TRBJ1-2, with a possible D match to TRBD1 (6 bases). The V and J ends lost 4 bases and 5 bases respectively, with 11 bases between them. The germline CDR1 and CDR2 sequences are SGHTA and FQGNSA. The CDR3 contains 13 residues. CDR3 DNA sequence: TGTGCCAGCAGCTCATGGGGGCGGTATGGCTACACCTTC. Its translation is CASSSWGRYGYTF.

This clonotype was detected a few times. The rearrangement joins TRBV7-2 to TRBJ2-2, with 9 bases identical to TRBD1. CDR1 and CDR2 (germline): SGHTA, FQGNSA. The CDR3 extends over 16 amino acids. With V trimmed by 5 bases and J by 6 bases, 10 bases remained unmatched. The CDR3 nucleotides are TGTGCCAGCAGCCCCCGAGGGACAGGGCTCGCCGGGGAGCTGTTTTTT. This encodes CASSPRGTGLAGELFF.

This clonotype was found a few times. CDR3 sequence: CASSWDTQYF. CDR3 DNA sequence: TGTGCCAGCAGTTGGGATACGCAGTATTTT. V is TRBV28 and J is TRBJ2-3; the D is unclear. The V end was cut by 4 bases, the J end by 6 bases, with 2 bases between. Germline loops: CDR1 MDHEN, CDR2 SYDVKM. CDR3 size: 10 residues.

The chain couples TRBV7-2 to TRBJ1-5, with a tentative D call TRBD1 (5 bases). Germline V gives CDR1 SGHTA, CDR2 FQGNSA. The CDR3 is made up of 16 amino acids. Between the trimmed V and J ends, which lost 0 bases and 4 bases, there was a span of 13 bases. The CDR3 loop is CASSLAGRDVNQPQHF. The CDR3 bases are TGTGCCAGCAGCTTAGCCGGCAGGGACGTAAATCAGCCCCAGCATTTT.

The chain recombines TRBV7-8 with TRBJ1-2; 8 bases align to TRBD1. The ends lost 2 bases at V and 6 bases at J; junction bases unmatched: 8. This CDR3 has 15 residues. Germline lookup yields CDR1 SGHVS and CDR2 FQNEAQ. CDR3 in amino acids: CASSLTRQGWNGYTF. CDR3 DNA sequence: TGTGCCAGCAGCTTAACCCGACAGGGGTGGAATGGCTACACCTTC.

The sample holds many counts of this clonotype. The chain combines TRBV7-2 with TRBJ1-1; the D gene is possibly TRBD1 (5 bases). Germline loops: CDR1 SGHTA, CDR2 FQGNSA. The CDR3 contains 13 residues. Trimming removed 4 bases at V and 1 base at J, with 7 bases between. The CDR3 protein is CASSSQGNTEAFF. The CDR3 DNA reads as TGTGCCAGCAGCTCCCAGGGGAACACTGAAGCTTTCTTT.

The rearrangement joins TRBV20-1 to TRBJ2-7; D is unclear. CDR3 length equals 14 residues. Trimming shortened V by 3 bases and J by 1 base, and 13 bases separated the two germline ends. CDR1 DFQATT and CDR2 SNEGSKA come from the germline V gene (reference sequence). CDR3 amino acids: CSASRSLWSYEQYF. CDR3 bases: TGCAGTGCTAGCCGTAGCTTATGGTCCTACGAGCAGTACTTC.

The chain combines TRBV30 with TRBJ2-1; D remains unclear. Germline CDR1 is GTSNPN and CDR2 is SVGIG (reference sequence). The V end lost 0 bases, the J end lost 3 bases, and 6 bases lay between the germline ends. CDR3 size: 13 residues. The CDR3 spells CAWSVPGYNEQFF. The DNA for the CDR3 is TGTGCCTGGAGTGTCCCCGGCTACAATGAGCAGTTCTTC.

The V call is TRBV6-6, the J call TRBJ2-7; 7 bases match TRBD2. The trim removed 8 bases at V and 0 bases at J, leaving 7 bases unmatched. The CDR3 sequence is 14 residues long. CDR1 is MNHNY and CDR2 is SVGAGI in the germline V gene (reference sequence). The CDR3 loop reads CASARGDYSYEQYV. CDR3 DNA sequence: TGTGCCAGCGCTCGGGGGGACTACTCCTACGAGCAGTACGTC.

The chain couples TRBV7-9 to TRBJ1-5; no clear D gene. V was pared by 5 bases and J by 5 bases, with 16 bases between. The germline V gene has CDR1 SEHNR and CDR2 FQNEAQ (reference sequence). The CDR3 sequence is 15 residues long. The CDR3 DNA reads TGTGCCAGCAGCCTGTTTGATGGGTCAGATCAGCCCCAGCATTTT. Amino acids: CASSLFDGSDQPQHF.

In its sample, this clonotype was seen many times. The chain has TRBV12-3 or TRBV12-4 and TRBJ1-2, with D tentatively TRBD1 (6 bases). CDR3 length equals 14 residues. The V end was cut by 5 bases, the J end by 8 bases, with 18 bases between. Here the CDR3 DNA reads TGTGCCAGCAGTCCGGGGGGTTCCGGGGGCGGCTACACCTTC. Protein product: CASSPGGSGGGYTF.

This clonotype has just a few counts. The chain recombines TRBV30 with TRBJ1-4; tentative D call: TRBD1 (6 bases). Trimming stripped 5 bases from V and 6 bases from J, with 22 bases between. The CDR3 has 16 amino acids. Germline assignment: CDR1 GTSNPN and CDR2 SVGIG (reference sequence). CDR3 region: CAWYTGKGLGDEKLFF. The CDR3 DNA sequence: TGTGCCTGGTACACAGGGAAAGGCCTCGGGGATGAAAAACTGTTTTTT.